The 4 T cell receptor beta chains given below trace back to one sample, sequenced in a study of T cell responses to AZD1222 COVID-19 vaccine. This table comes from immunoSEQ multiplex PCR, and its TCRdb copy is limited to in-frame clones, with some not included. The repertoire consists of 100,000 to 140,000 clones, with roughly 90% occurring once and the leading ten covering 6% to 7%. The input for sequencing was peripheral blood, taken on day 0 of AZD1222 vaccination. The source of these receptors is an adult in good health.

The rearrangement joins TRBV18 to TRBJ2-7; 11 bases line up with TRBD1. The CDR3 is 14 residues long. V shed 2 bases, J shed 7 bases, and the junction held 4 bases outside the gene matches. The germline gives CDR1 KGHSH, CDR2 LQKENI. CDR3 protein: CASSPGQGAREQYF. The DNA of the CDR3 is TGTGCCAGCTCACCAGGACAGGGGGCGCGGGAGCAGTACTTC. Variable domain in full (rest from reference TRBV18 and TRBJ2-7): NAGVMQNPRHLVRRRGQEARLRCSPMKGHSHVYWYRQLPEEGLKFMVYLQKENIIDESGMPKERFSAEFPKEGPSILRIQQVVRGDSAAYFCASSPGQGAREQYFGPGTRLTVT.

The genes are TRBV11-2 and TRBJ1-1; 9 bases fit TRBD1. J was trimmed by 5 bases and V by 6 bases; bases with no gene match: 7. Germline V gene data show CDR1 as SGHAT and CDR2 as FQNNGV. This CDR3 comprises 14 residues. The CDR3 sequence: CASRSNRGPTEAFF. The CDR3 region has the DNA TGTGCCAGCAGGTCGAACAGGGGGCCAACTGAAGCTTTCTTT.

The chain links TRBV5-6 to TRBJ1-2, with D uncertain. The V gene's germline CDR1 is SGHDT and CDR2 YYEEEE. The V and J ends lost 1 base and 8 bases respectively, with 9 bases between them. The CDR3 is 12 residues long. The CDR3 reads CASSLTSSGYTF. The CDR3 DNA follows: TGTGCCAGCAGCTTGACGAGCAGCGGCTACACCTTC.

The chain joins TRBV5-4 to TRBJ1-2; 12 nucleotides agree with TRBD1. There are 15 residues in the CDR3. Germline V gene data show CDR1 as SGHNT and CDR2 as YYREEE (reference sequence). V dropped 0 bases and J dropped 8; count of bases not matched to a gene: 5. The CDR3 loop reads CASSLVGQGARGYTF. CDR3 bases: TGTGCCAGCAGCTTGGTGGGACAGGGGGCTCGGGGCTACACCTTC.